The rows below give T cell receptor beta chains drawn from one sample of a study of T cells expressing NK-cell markers. TCRdb re-called the 5' RACE reads, yielding one record per CDR3 amino acid sequence without DNA. The sample is made up of roughly 420,000 distinct CDR3 sequences, and the top ten hold about 7.1% of it. The material sequenced was blood T cells: a sorted CD56 or NKG2C T cell subset, CD4+ or CD8+ T cells, or bulk PBMC T cells (not recorded which). These receptors came from a woman aged 18 to 75 in good health. CDR3s include the opening cysteine and the closing phenylalanine or tryptophan.

>TRBV20-1|TRBJ2-5
CSARDWTPQETQYF
>TRBV20-1|TRBJ2-1
CSARDGIEQFF
>TRBV10-2|TRBJ1-6
CASSRTGNNSPLHF
>TRBV20-1|TRBJ2-3
CSARTHSGELFTDTQYF
>TRBV12-3/TRBV12-4|TRBJ2-5
CASSLSGVGETQYF
>TRBV19|TRBJ2-1
CASSLMGGGSYNEQFF
>TRBV6-5|TRBJ2-7
CASSYGGLAGSSYEQYF
>TRBV11-2|TRBJ2-3
CASSFRDPWWDTQYF
>TRBV4-2|TRBJ2-7
CASSQGFRGYEQYF
>TRBV6-2/TRBV6-3|TRBJ1-5
CASSYSMASVVNQPQHF
>TRBV6-2/TRBV6-3|TRBJ2-7
CASRLAGTNSYEQYF
>TRBV24-1|TRBJ2-5
CATSDFDGGQETQYF
>TRBV29-1|TRBJ2-1
CSVSTLRNEQFF
>TRBV19|TRBJ2-2
CACGWSTGELFF
>TRBV10-3|TRBJ1-4
CAISSGAVSEKLFF
>TRBV2|TRBJ2-7
CASSEENRAYEQYF
>TRBV15|TRBJ2-2
CATSRDKLAVTGELFF
>TRBV6-1|TRBJ1-2
CASSQDRGTYGYTF
>TRBV7-9|TRBJ2-2
CASSLIAGGPWSGELFF
>TRBV20-1|TRBJ2-1
CSARVDRKNLYNEQFF
>TRBV5-1|TRBJ1-1
CASSSQTLEAFF
>TRBV7-9|TRBJ1-1
CASSSSPGLNTEAFF
>TRBV7-2|TRBJ2-7
CASSLAGQGKGEQYF
>TRBV6-5|TRBJ1-1
CASSSAGTGVGRIAFF
>TRBV29-1|TRBJ2-7
CSVEEGTGTYEQYF
>TRBV7-2|TRBJ1-5
CASSLRESNQPQHF
>TRBV5-6|TRBJ2-7
CASSQPVTYEQYF
>TRBV5-4|TRBJ2-5
CASSLGDSIQETQYF
>TRBV7-2|TRBJ1-1
CASSWQGQLNTEAFF
>TRBV7-2|TRBJ2-1
CASSLFLAGSYNEQFF
>TRBV20-1|TRBJ2-3
CSARVGTGFGADTQYF
>TRBV5-1|TRBJ2-3
CASSSGLAGGPDTQYF
>TRBV7-6|TRBJ1-6
CASRGSQGRSPLHF
>TRBV29-1|TRBJ2-3
CSVRGSFTDTQYF
>TRBV25-1|TRBJ1-2
CASSSNRGNGYTF
>TRBV6-1|TRBJ1-2
CASGGQLGKNYGYTF
>TRBV30|TRBJ2-3
CAWSSSSVWNTQYF
>TRBV12-3/TRBV12-4|TRBJ1-1
CASSLRPMNTEAFF
>TRBV29-1|TRBJ2-1
CSVDSDRVMNEQFF
>TRBV20-1|TRBJ2-5
CSARPLGHQETQYF
>TRBV5-4|TRBJ1-1
CASSPEPVRKTEAFF
>TRBV12-3/TRBV12-4|TRBJ1-3
CASSVQGTTGNTIYF
>TRBV4-3|TRBJ1-5
CASSQDGLFNQPQHF
>TRBV12-3/TRBV12-4|TRBJ2-7
CASSYTTRPEGYEQYF
>TRBV9|TRBJ1-2
CASSVAPTGGGYGYTF
>TRBV24-1|TRBJ2-7
CATSDTDYSYEQYF
>TRBV12-3/TRBV12-4|TRBJ1-3
CASSSVGGNTIYF
>TRBV7-6|TRBJ2-3
CASSRGFGAPTDTQYF
>TRBV20-1|TRBJ2-3
CSASVRTASTDTQYF
>TRBV7-2|TRBJ2-1
CASSLALGGHNEQFF
>TRBV19|TRBJ2-7
CASRPKGQGAPEQYF
>TRBV7-3|TRBJ1-1
CASSPDRGGVNTEAFF
>TRBV5-4|TRBJ1-1
CASSRGGAGGTEAFF